This record concerns one T cell receptor beta chain sequence. Antigen: not known. The time point denotes: week 23, last vaccination. In the vaccine, a single dose held 300 ug of the mutant IDH1 20-mer peptide, along with topical imiquimod. This record belongs to a study of a mutant IDH1 vaccine in newly diagnosed glioma. Looking at the study overall: Administration of eight vaccinations to patients took place in weeks 1, 3, 5, 7, 11, 15, 19, 23. Vaccine administration was initiated 4-6 weeks following radiotherapy alone, or with temozolomide cycles. The earlier regimen, radiotherapy, temozolomide, or both, was most often both.

The table came from immunoSEQ multiplex PCR; TCRdb's copy has only in-frame clones and leaves some out. This table has roughly 30,000 clones, about four fifths appearing once. The germline CDR1 and CDR2 sequences are MNHEY and SVGAGI. The V gene end was trimmed by 5 bases and the J gene end by 6 bases; junction bases not matched to a gene: 10. The CDR3 extends over 15 amino acids. The study, taken as a whole, reports: Seemingly, pseudoprogression had no relation to changes in the top peripheral T cell clonotypes.

This specimen was PBMCs, taken from a glioma patient whose treatment included an IDH1 peptide vaccine. The clonotype comes from a woman in her 30s with glioma. The chain recombines TRBV6-5 with TRBJ1-5, with TRBD1 matching 7 bases. This CDR3 reads CASSPLETGSQPQHF. DNA of the CDR3: TGTGCCAGCAGTCCCCTCGAGACAGGGTCTCAGCCCCAGCATTTT.